This TCR beta chain comes out of a study of blood T cell repertoires in COVID-19. Germline CDR1 is SGHVS and CDR2 is FQNEAQ. V was clipped by 5 bases and J by 4 bases, with 18 bases between them. The CDR3 is made up of 16 amino acids. TCRdb's table, derived via immunoSEQ multiplex PCR, lists solely in-frame clones and lacks some. The sample includes more than 200,000 clones, 85% to 90% of them seen just once. The TCR sequence derives from a man older than 75 with acute or convalescent COVID-19. The rearrangement uses TRBV7-8 and TRBJ2-1; D may be TRBD2 (6 bases). The sample comprised peripheral blood. The chain's CDR3 is CASSPTSSGSYNEQFF. The CDR3 DNA follows: TGTGCCAGCAGCCCGACTAGTTCGGGATCTTACAATGAGCAGTTCTTC.